A selection of T cell receptor beta chains follows, all from one sample in a study of T cells in Graves' hyperthyroidism and ophthalmopathy. TCRdb fed the multiplex PCR reads into MiXCR, producing one record per CDR3 protein. The sample holds 300,000 to 450,000 distinct CDR3 sequences, roughly 15% seen once. Material for sequencing was blood. All receptors derive from a woman in her 30s with Graves' hyperthyroidism that later progressed to Graves' ophthalmopathy. CDR3s include the opening cysteine and the closing phenylalanine or tryptophan. Each record gives: V gene, J gene, clone size, D gene, CDR3 length, CDR3 protein, CDR3 DNA. A D gene is named only where the DNA matches it firmly. Size values are once, few and many counts, or a class for expanded clones, and some rows have none.

V: TRBV5-1
J: TRBJ2-1
size: .
D: .
length: 15
CDR3: CASSLDGNLNNEQFF
DNA: TGCGCCAGCAGCTTGGACGGTAACTTGAACAATGAGCAGTTCTTC

V: TRBV27
J: TRBJ2-5
size: many
D: .
length: 15
CDR3: CASSSGAGTTETQYF
DNA: TGTGCCAGCAGTTCGGGCGCTGGAACCACCGAGACCCAGTACTTC

V: TRBV19
J: TRBJ2-3
size: .
D: .
length: 15
CDR3: CASSPRWGGTDTQYF
DNA: TGTGCCAGTAGTCCCCGTTGGGGGGGCACAGATACGCAGTATTTT

V: TRBV7-2
J: TRBJ2-7
size: many
D: .
length: 14
CDR3: CASSLAAVGGEQYF
DNA: TGTGCCAGCAGCTTAGCAGCCGTCGGGGGCGAGCAGTACTTC

V: TRBV2
J: TRBJ1-2
size: many
D: TRBD1
length: 14
CDR3: CASSEKFRGHGYTF
DNA: TGTGCCAGCAGTGAAAAGTTCAGGGGGCATGGCTACACCTTC

V: TRBV3-1
J: TRBJ2-7
size: few
D: .
length: 14
CDR3: CASSQAGGIYEQYF
DNA: TGTGCCAGCAGCCAAGCGGGCGGAATCTACGAGCAGTACTTC

V: TRBV5-1
J: TRBJ2-7
size: .
D: TRBD2
length: 14
CDR3: CASSPSGFLYEQYF
DNA: TGCGCCAGCAGCCCTAGCGGTTTTCTCTACGAGCAGTACTTC

V: TRBV6-5
J: TRBJ1-2
size: many
D: .
length: 14
CDR3: CASSYSTVNYGYTF
DNA: TGTGCCAGCAGTTACTCGACAGTTAACTATGGCTACACCTTC

V: TRBV15
J: TRBJ2-3
size: many
D: .
length: 21
CDR3: CATSRDVTLGGWQASTDTQYF
DNA: TGTGCCACCAGCAGAGATGTCACATTGGGCGGTTGGCAAGCTAGCACAGATACGCAGTATTTT

V: TRBV20-1
J: TRBJ2-1
size: .
D: .
length: 13
CDR3: CSARVVSGNEQFF
DNA: TGCAGTGCTAGAGTCGTATCAGGCAATGAGCAGTTCTTC

V: TRBV10-1
J: TRBJ1-1
size: .
D: .
length: 13
CDR3: CASSDPMNTEAFF
DNA: TGCGCCAGCAGTGACCCCATGAACACTGAAGCTTTCTTT

V: TRBV6-1
J: TRBJ2-5
size: many
D: .
length: 13
CDR3: CASNRHPQETQYF
DNA: TGTGCCAGCAACAGACACCCTCAAGAGACCCAGTACTTC

V: TRBV5-1
J: TRBJ1-2
size: many
D: .
length: 15
CDR3: CASSLNGQTNYGYTF
DNA: TGCGCCAGCAGCTTGAACGGACAAACTAACTATGGCTACACCTTC

V: TRBV5-1
J: TRBJ2-2
size: few
D: .
length: 13
CDR3: CASSSGAAGELFF
DNA: TGCGCCAGCAGCTCCGGTGCGGCCGGGGAGCTGTTTTTT

V: TRBV11-3
J: TRBJ2-5
size: .
D: .
length: 12
CDR3: CASSLVGGAQYF
DNA: TGTGCCAGCAGCTTAGTGGGCGGGGCCCAGTACTTC

V: TRBV6-2/TRBV6-3
J: TRBJ2-7
size: .
D: TRBD2
length: 19
CDR3: CASRDPLRAGGNLPYEQYF
DNA: TGTGCCAGCAGAGATCCCCTTCGAGCGGGGGGTAATCTTCCCTACGAGCAGTACTTC

V: TRBV28
J: TRBJ2-3
size: many
D: TRBD1
length: 15
CDR3: CASTRQGTSTDTQYF
DNA: TGTGCCAGTACTAGACAGGGAACTAGCACAGATACGCAGTATTTT